The TCR beta chain under discussion was sequenced for a study of CD8+ T cells in alopecia areata. Sampling of alopecia areata patients yielded lesional scalp punch biopsies as well as peripheral blood. Of note for this clone: Antigen unknown.

Study conclusions and caveats: Patients showed less clear TCR sequence sharing than mice, possibly partly because of HLA diversity. It was lesional scalp, especially alopecia totalis/universalis, that showed higher clonality than normal scalp.

The trim removed 6 bases at V and 2 bases at J, leaving 3 bases unmatched. The CDR3 contains 14 residues. Looked up from germline, CDR1 is SNHLY and CDR2 is FYNNEI. Extraction of RNA preceded its reverse transcription into cDNA, which served as the sequencing template. Profiled with immunoSEQ multiplex PCR; TCRdb holds only in-frame clones, not every one. Among some 170,000 clones listed, less than 80% were seen once. The chain uses TRBV2 and TRBJ2-2; 7 bases align to TRBD2. This clonotype originated in a human donor with alopecia areata. The sample in question was CD8+ T cells sorted from blood, obtained at week 0. This chain's CDR3 is CASRTGGNTGELFF. The CDR3 DNA reads TGTGCCAGCAGAACGGGGGGAAACACCGGGGAGCTGTTTTTT.